The 29 T cell receptor beta chains listed next were all sequenced from one sample in a study of Graves' ophthalmopathy and Graves' hyperthyroidism (dated by TCRdb to 2016 to 2018). TCRdb records Illumina HiSeq 2000 as the sequencer. For repertoire sequencing, the TCR beta CDR3 regions were amplified from RNA transcripts. A first-round RT-PCR used HTBI primers with the Qiagen OneStep RT-PCR kit, followed by a second-round multiplex PCR, size selection and purification. TCRdb reran the public reads through fastp at Q25 and MiXCR, keeping productive beta chains. Each entry merges the rows of one CDR3 protein and shows their most common DNA and genes. This sample holds around 520,000 distinct CDR3 sequences; 35% to 40% were observed only once. The leading ten clones occupy roughly 4.5% of the sample. The sample taken for sequencing was peripheral blood or thyroid tissue (not recorded which). The receptors originated from an adult man with Graves' hyperthyroidism.

Of note for this clonotype: Since a much larger clone is just one base distant, this may be a read error. The chain uses TRBV7-2 and TRBJ2-5, with D perhaps matching TRBD1 (6 bases). V was trimmed by 10 bases and J by 2 bases, leaving 14 bases between them. CDR1 and CDR2 from the germline V gene are SGHTA and FQGNSA. The CDR3 contains 13 residues. This chain's CDR3 is CANRGGQQETQYF. In DNA, the CDR3 is TGTGCCAACAGAGGGGGACAACAAGAGACCCAGTACTTC.

On this clonotype itself: One junction end disagrees with the germline gene, perhaps due to a read error. J is TRBJ1-5 and V is TRBV14; TRBD1 might be the D (5 bases). In germline, CDR1 is SGHDN, CDR2 FVKESK. The CDR3 length is 15 residues. CDR3 in amino acids: CASSPSGGSNRPQHF. The DNA for the CDR3 is TGTGCCAGCTCACCAAGTGGGGGGAGCAATCGGCCCCAGCATTTT. The full variable domain, with the rest looked up from reference TRBV14 and TRBJ1-5, is EAGVTQFPSHSVIEKGQTVTLRCDPISGHDNLYWYRRVMGKEIKFLLHFVKESKQDESGMPNNRFLAERTGGTYSTLKVQPAELEDSGVYFCASSPSGGSNRPQHFGDGTRLSIL.

The table lists this clonotype with many counts. This sequence joins TRBV7-6 and TRBJ1-1; D is ambiguous. The CDR3 has 15 residues. Germline CDR1 SGHVS, CDR2 FNYEAQ. Trimming cost V 5 bases and J 3 bases, with 16 bases left between them. The CDR3 DNA reads TGTGCCAGCAGCCCCCGACGGAACAGCGACACTGAAGCTTTCTTT. This gives the protein CASSPRRNSDTEAFF.

This clonotype was counted only a few times. The chain employs TRBV10-3 and TRBJ2-7; 9 nucleotides agree with TRBD2. Germline V gene lookup returns CDR1 ENHRY and CDR2 SYGVKD. J lost 3 bases, V lost 10 bases, and 10 bases had no gene match. CDR3 length: 14 residues. Here the CDR3 reads CASRNSGSRYEQYF. The CDR3 coding sequence is TGTGCCAGCAGAAATAGCGGGAGTCGCTACGAGCAGTACTTC.

The V call is TRBV5-8, the J call TRBJ2-5; 10 nucleotides line up with TRBD1. CDR3 size: 16 residues. Germline-derived CDR1 and CDR2 are SGHTS and YDEGEE. The V gene end was trimmed by 4 bases and the J gene end by 3 bases; junction bases not matched to a gene: 9. The CDR3: CASSPAPGQGKETQYF. The CDR3, as DNA: TGTGCCAGCAGCCCGGCCCCGGGACAGGGGAAAGAGACCCAGTACTTC. The whole variable domain, filled in from reference TRBV5-8 and TRBJ2-5, reads EAGVTQSPTHLIKTRGQQATLRCSPISGHTSVYWYQQALGLGLQFLLWYDEGEERNRGNFPPRFSGRQFPNYSSELNVNALELEDSALYLCASSPAPGQGKETQYFGPGTRLLVL.

Concerning this clonotype itself: This may arise from a read error, as a much more abundant clone is one base away. The V gene is TRBV12-3 or TRBV12-4, the J gene TRBJ1-2, with a possible D match to TRBD1 (5 bases). V dropped 3 bases and J dropped 4 bases, with 12 bases sitting between them. The CDR3 length is 14 residues. The CDR3 bases are TGTGCCAGCAGTTTTCGGGACCAAACCTATGGCTACACCTTC. Amino acids: CASSFRDQTYGYTF.

This clonotype has a count of ten or more. The chain joins TRBV10-3 to TRBJ1-5; D unresolved. Trimming shortened V by 0 bases and J by 7 bases, and 10 bases separated the two germline ends. This CDR3 comprises 14 residues. Germline V gene data show CDR1 as ENHRY and CDR2 as SYGVKD. This CDR3 reads CAISESMSSQPQHF. The CDR3 bases are TGTGCCATCAGTGAGTCGATGAGCTCGCAGCCCCAGCATTTT.

This clonotype appeared many times. V is TRBV20-1 and J is TRBJ2-5, with D possibly being TRBD1 (5 bases). Germline CDR1 and CDR2: DFQATT and SNEGSKA (reference sequence). The CDR3 is made up of 13 amino acids. Between the trimmed V and J ends, which lost 0 bases and 1 base, there was a span of 6 bases. The CDR3 DNA sequence: TGCAGTGCTAGAGATGACAGCCAAGAGACCCAGTACTTC. Translating it yields CSARDDSQETQYF.

The chain uses TRBV5-4 and TRBJ1-2; 9 nucleotides line up with TRBD1. Germline V gene data show CDR1 as SGHNT and CDR2 as YYREEE (reference sequence). This CDR3 comprises 12 residues. The ends lost 8 bases at V and 2 bases at J; junction bases unmatched: 1. CDR3 bases: TGTGCCAGACAGGGGGCGAACTATGGCTACACCTTC. Residues: CARQGANYGYTF. The entire variable domain, with the rest obtained from reference TRBV5-4 and TRBJ1-2, is as follows: ETGVTQSPTHLIKTRGQQVTLRCSSQSGHNTVSWYQQALGQGPQFIFQYYREEENGRGNFPPRFSGLQFPNYSSELNVNALELDDSALYLCARQGANYGYTFGSGTRLTVV.

The V and J genes are TRBV2 and TRBJ1-3, with a tentative D call TRBD1 (5 bases). Germline V gene sequence: CDR1 SNHLY, CDR2 FYNNEI. The CDR3 spans 13 residues. V was clipped by 7 bases and J by 3 bases, with 10 bases between them. The CDR3 region has the DNA TGTGCCAGCACCCTGGGGGTTGGAAACACCATATATTTT. Encoded protein: CASTLGVGNTIYF.

The table lists this clonotype with many counts. The chain combines TRBV7-9 with TRBJ2-7, with D maybe TRBD1 (6 bases). V gave up 3 bases and J gave up 1 base, with 13 bases separating them. The CDR3 loop spans 15 amino acids. CDR1 and CDR2 (germline): SEHNR, FQNEAQ (reference sequence). CDR3 sequence (DNA): TGTGCCAGCAGCTTGAACAGGGAAGTTTCCTACGAGCAGTACTTC. This gives the protein CASSLNREVSYEQYF.

The chain is built from TRBV7-2 and TRBJ1-5, with TRBD1 identical over 8 bases. CDR1 is SGHTA, CDR2 FQGNSA, per germline. The V and J ends lost 5 bases and 14 bases, in that order; junction bases with no gene match: 11. This CDR3 spans 13 amino acids. The CDR3 sequence is CASSTGGSSYEHF. For the CDR3, the DNA is TGTGCCAGCAGCACAGGGGGTTCATCCTACGAGCATTTT. The full variable domain, its missing parts supplied by reference TRBV7-2 and TRBJ1-5, is GAGVSQSPSNKVTEKGKDVELRCDPISGHTALYWYRQSLGQGLEFLIYFQGNSAPDKSGLPSDRFSAERTGGSVSTLTIQRTQQEDSAVYLCASSTGGSSYEHFGDGTRLSIL.

This chain connects TRBV29-1 to TRBJ2-7; 10 nucleotides agree with TRBD1. V dropped 6 bases and J dropped 6; count of bases not matched to a gene: 11. CDR1 and CDR2 from the germline V gene are SQVTM and ANQGSEA. The CDR3 totals 14 residues. The CDR3, as DNA: TGCAGCGTGGCCGGGACAGGGGATATCGGCGAGCAGTACTTC. Its translation: CSVAGTGDIGEQYF.

The V call is TRBV2, the J call TRBJ1-2, with TRBD1 as a possible D gene (6 bases). There are 14 residues in the CDR3. V lost 11 bases to trimming and J lost 6 bases, with 22 bases between them. From germline, CDR1 is SNHLY and CDR2 FYNNEI. CDR3 protein: CAVLDPKGGNGYTF. CDR3 DNA: TGTGCCGTCTTGGACCCAAAGGGGGGGAATGGCTACACCTTC.

This clonotype showed up many times. The V and J genes are TRBV20-1 and TRBJ1-5, with D unresolved. CDR3 length: 14 amino acids. In germline, CDR1 is DFQATT, CDR2 SNEGSKA (reference sequence). V was shortened by 3 bases and J by 0 bases, with 9 bases between the two germline ends. This CDR3 reads CSARDVGSNQPQHF. The DNA of the CDR3 is TGCAGTGCTAGGGACGTCGGTAGCAATCAGCCCCAGCATTTT.

In its sample, this clonotype was seen a few times. The chain combines TRBV28 with TRBJ2-7; D may be TRBD2 (7 bases). Trimming stripped 0 bases from V and 4 bases from J, with 10 bases between. Germline-derived CDR1 and CDR2 are MDHEN and SYDVKM. The CDR3 has 14 residues. This CDR3 reads CASSLWRGHYEQYF. CDR3 bases: TGTGCCAGCAGTTTATGGCGGGGGCATTACGAGCAGTACTTC.

This clonotype has a single count. Compared with germline, one end of the junction differs, possibly owing to a read error. The chain carries TRBV10-3 and TRBJ1-2; D ambiguous. This CDR3 has 14 residues. Germline loops: CDR1 ENHRY, CDR2 SYGVKD. CDR3 in DNA: TGTGCCAGCAGTCGCGGTGCCCCGGACTATGGCTACACCTTC. Residues: CASSRGAPDYGYTF.

This clonotype was found many times. The chain joins TRBV5-1 to TRBJ2-7; 8 bases match TRBD2. The CDR3 is 16 amino acids. V lost 4 bases and J lost 6; bases outside the gene matches: 15. Germline CDR1 is SGHRS and CDR2 is YFSETQ. CDR3 sequence: CASSPGGKITSTEQYF. DNA of the CDR3: TGCGCCAGCAGCCCGGGGGGGAAGATAACATCAACCGAGCAGTACTTC.

This clonotype occurred a few times. This chain joins TRBV7-8 and TRBJ2-7; D might be TRBD1 (5 bases). Looked up from germline, CDR1 is SGHVS and CDR2 is FQNEAQ. V was clipped by 5 bases and J by 11 bases, with 19 bases between them. This CDR3 has 13 residues. Here the CDR3 reads CASSQDGAQGEYF. Written as DNA, the CDR3 is TGTGCCAGCAGCCAAGATGGGGCCCAGGGTGAGTACTTC.

This chain joins TRBV24-1 and TRBJ1-1; 11 nucleotides align to TRBD1. V lost 6 bases, J lost 1 base, and 12 bases stayed unmatched. The V gene's germline CDR1 is KGHDR and CDR2 SFDVKD. This CDR3 has 18 residues. The CDR3 nucleotides are TGTGCCACCAGTTCAACCCGGGACAGGGGGGGATCGAACACTGAAGCTTTCTTT. It encodes CATSSTRDRGGSNTEAFF.

This clonotype was seen at least ten times. DNA of the CDR3: TGCAGTGCTAGAGATACACTGACTAGGGGCTACACCTTC. Protein sequence: CSARDTLTRGYTF. The chain links TRBV20-1 to TRBJ1-2; D is ambiguous. From germline, CDR1 is DFQATT and CDR2 SNEGSKA (reference sequence). V lost 0 bases and J lost 8, with 13 bases in between. This CDR3 region has 13 residues.

This clonotype was recorded at least ten times. This chain connects TRBV2 to TRBJ1-1; 8 bases match TRBD1. CDR1 and CDR2 (germline): SNHLY, FYNNEI. CDR3 length: 14 amino acids. The V segment lost 5 bases and the J segment 5 bases; nucleotides outside the gene matches: 7. CDR3 sequence: CASSKQGEGTEAFF. In nucleotides, the CDR3 is TGTGCCAGCAGTAAACAGGGGGAGGGGACTGAAGCTTTCTTT.

In this sample, this clonotype turned up a few times. The gene calls are TRBV29-1 and TRBJ1-1; D is uncertain. With 1 base removed from V and 6 bases from J, the gap between germline ends came to 3 bases. Germline values: CDR1 SQVTM, CDR2 ANQGSEA. The CDR3 spans 10 residues. CDR3 residues: CSVEGAEAFF. CDR3 DNA sequence: TGCAGCGTTGAAGGTGCTGAAGCTTTCTTT.

This clonotype has only a few counts. V and J are TRBV20-1 and TRBJ2-7, with 10 bases fitting TRBD2. Per germline, CDR1 DFQATT and CDR2 SNEGSKA (reference sequence). The CDR3 has 14 amino acids. Here the CDR3 reads CSVASGTSATIQYF. The CDR3 DNA reads as TGCAGCGTCGCCTCCGGGACTAGCGCTACCATCCAGTACTTC.

The rearrangement joins TRBV15 to TRBJ1-2; weak D call: TRBD1 (5 bases). The length of the CDR3 is 14 residues. CDR1 is LNHNV, CDR2 YYDKDF, per germline (reference sequence). The V end was cut by 2 bases, the J end by 12 bases, with 19 bases between. The CDR3 loop reads CATSRPGPGAGNTF. The DNA of the CDR3 is TGTGCCACCAGCAGACCAGGGCCCGGGGCAGGAAACACCTTC.

This clonotype has only a few counts. The V gene is TRBV9, the J gene TRBJ2-2, with 11 bases that match TRBD2. Losses at the gene ends were 4 bases for V and 4 bases for J; bases not matched to a gene: 15. Germline-derived CDR1 and CDR2 are SGDLS and YYNGEE. There are 19 residues in the CDR3. CDR3 protein: CASSQERLGLAGLTGELFF. The CDR3 DNA sequence: TGTGCCAGCAGCCAAGAGCGACTTGGACTAGCGGGCCTCACCGGGGAGCTGTTTTTT.

This clonotype was counted ten times or more. V and J are TRBV2 and TRBJ2-5, with 10 bases matching TRBD2. Trimming took 3 bases from V and 5 from J; bases not matched to a gene: 9. There are 16 residues in the CDR3. Germline V gene sequence: CDR1 SNHLY, CDR2 FYNNEI. The CDR3 protein is CASSEGSGGAGETQYF. The CDR3 bases are TGTGCCAGCAGTGAGGGAAGCGGGGGGGCCGGTGAGACCCAGTACTTC.

This clonotype was recorded many times. The chain has TRBV18 and TRBJ1-6, with TRBD1 matching 10 bases. The germline gives CDR1 KGHSH, CDR2 LQKENI. This CDR3 has 13 amino acids. V lost 3 bases to trimming and J lost 10 bases; unmatched junction nucleotides: 0. The chain's CDR3 is CASSPGQGSPLHF. The CDR3 nucleotides read TGTGCCAGCTCACCGGGACAGGGGTCACCCCTCCACTTT.

A remark on this clonotype: A much more abundant neighbour one base away suggests this may be a read error. The chain combines TRBV5-1 with TRBJ2-7; TRBD2 matches at 7 bases. The CDR3 length is 13 residues. Germline V CDR1 and CDR2: SGHRS, YFSETQ. The CDR3 nucleotides read TGCGCCAGCAGCTTTGGGGGGGTGTTGGAGCGGTACTTC. Its translation: CASSFGGVLERYF.